This TCR beta chain was found in a study of blood T cell repertoires in COVID-19. Study-wide background: Both acute and convalescent COVID-19 samples were obtained from the United States, Italy and Spain. T cells, B-cell-depleted T cells, or PBMCs supplied cDNA or gDNA.

Sequencing used immunoSEQ multiplex PCR; TCRdb keeps in-frame clones, though not all of them. The table shows 11,000 to 15,000 clones, with over 70% occurring only once. Trimming shortened V by 0 bases and J by 4 bases, and 12 bases separated the two germline ends. The CDR3 loop spans 14 amino acids. The germline gives CDR1 SQVTM, CDR2 ANQGSEA. Sequencing was done on a sample of peripheral blood. The chain uses TRBV29-1 and TRBJ1-2; D remains ambiguous. The clonotype was recovered from a human donor in a cohort sampled during active COVID-19. Here the CDR3 DNA reads TGCAGCGTTGAAGATAGATATGGGAGCTATGGCTACACCTTC. Its translation is CSVEDRYGSYGYTF.